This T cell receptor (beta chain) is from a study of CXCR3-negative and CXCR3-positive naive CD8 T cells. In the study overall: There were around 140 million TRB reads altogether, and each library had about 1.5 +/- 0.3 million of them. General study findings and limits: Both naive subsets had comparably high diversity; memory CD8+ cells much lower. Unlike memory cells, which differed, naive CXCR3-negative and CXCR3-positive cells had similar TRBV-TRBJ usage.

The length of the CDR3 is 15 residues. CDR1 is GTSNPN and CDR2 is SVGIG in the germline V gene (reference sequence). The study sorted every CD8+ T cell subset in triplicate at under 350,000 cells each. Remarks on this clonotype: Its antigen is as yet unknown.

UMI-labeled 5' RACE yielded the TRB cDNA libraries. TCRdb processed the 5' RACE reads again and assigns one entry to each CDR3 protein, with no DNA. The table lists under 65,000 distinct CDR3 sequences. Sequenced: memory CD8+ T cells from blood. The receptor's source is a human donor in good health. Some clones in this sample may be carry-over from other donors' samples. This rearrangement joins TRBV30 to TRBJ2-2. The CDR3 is CAGADSGIDTGELFF.